The clone carrying this T cell receptor (beta chain) was seen only a few times. Antigen: not known. V was clipped by 5 bases and J by 3 bases; unmatched bases: 12. Looked up from germline, CDR1 is SGHAT and CDR2 is FQNNGV. The CDR3 is 17 amino acids. This specimen comes from a study of cytomegalovirus exposure and HLA in healthy donors. Study background: HLA-typed donors were the source of about 85 million unique TCRs held in an early data release. Regarding the study as a whole: TCR beta V segments were, for the most part, productive about 87% or about 30% of the time in an earlier analysis. Later findings reportedly placed an Asian-associated ancestry cluster below the approximately 650-donor mean for N-insertions. A missense DCLRE1C variant was associated with V- and J-gene trimming of TCR beta chains in a later analysis, and an independent cohort replicated the association.

Primers for the PCR totalled 60 Vbeta and 13 Jbeta. The data were produced by immunoSEQ multiplex PCR, yet TCRdb's version contains in-frame clones alone and is incomplete. The sample carries over 150,000 clones, over 75% recorded once. This sequence originates from a boy younger than 10 in good health and CMV-seronegative. The rearrangement joins TRBV11-2 to TRBJ2-2; 7 bases fit TRBD2. Source material: PBMCs. The CDR3 region has the DNA TGTGCCAGCAGCCCAATCTCCGGGAGGCCCTACACCGGGGAGCTGTTTTTT. It codes for CASSPISGRPYTGELFF.